Below are 13 T cell receptor beta chains sequenced from a single sample in a study of monozygotic twins with inflammatory bowel disease. TCRdb re-called the 5' RACE reads; every CDR3 protein appears as one record, without DNA. The listing records around 140,000 distinct CDR3 sequences. The sample taken for sequencing was blood. These receptors came from a human donor with ulcerative colitis or Crohn's disease, or a healthy co-twin of an affected twin (not recorded which).

V gene TRBV5-1 combines with J gene TRBJ1-2; TCRdb gives TRBD1 as the D gene, but with no DNA this cannot be confirmed. The germline V gene encodes CDR1 SGHRS and CDR2 YFSETQ. This CDR3 region has 16 residues. CDR3 amino acids: CASSLLTGRINYGYTF.

V is TRBV6-5 and J is TRBJ2-7. Germline-derived CDR1 and CDR2 are MNHEY and SVGAGI. The CDR3 has 13 amino acids. The CDR3 protein is CASSYSLGYEQYF.

The chain recombines TRBV6-1 with TRBJ1-2. The CDR3 length is 18 residues. Per the germline V gene, CDR1 is MNHNS and CDR2 is SASEGT. The CDR3 region is CASHLRQRTVKMNYGYTF.

V usage is TRBV27 and J usage is TRBJ1-2; there is no DNA to check the TCRdb D call of TRBD1. The length of the CDR3 is 14 residues. Germline V CDR1 and CDR2: MNHEY, SMNVEV (reference sequence). CDR3 residues: CASNLAGRNYGYTF.

The chain carries TRBV12-3 or TRBV12-4 and TRBJ2-6. CDR3 size: 14 residues. The CDR3 region is CASRMDSGANVLTF.

The chain links TRBV4-3 to TRBJ2-3; TCRdb names TRBD2, which stays unverified in the absence of DNA. The germline gives CDR1 LGHNA, CDR2 YSLEER. This CDR3 contains 16 residues. The CDR3 spells CASRALAGGPADTQYF.

This rearrangement joins TRBV4-1 to TRBJ2-5. This CDR3 spans 16 amino acids. The V gene's germline CDR1 is MGHRA and CDR2 YSYEKL. CDR3 protein: CASSQFVTDSSGTQYF.

The genes are TRBV18 and TRBJ2-3. The CDR3 loop spans 15 amino acids. The germline V gene has CDR1 KGHSH and CDR2 LQKENI. The CDR3 sequence: CASSPTGLSTDTQYF.

The chain carries TRBV29-1 and TRBJ1-2; TCRdb picks TRBD1, but there is no DNA to check that call. Germline-derived CDR1 and CDR2 are SQVTM and ANQGSEA. There are 13 residues in the CDR3. Here the CDR3 reads CSVVGGVGYGYTF.

J is TRBJ2-1 and V is TRBV7-3; the D call of TRBD2 rests on TCRdb alone, since no DNA is present to check it. CDR1 and CDR2 (germline): SGHTA, FQGTGA. The CDR3 consists of 17 residues. CDR3: CASSLPPTPSGSDEQFF.

This chain connects TRBV4-2 to TRBJ2-2; the TRBD1 assignment by TCRdb is unverifiable without DNA. The CDR3 loop spans 15 amino acids. Germline lookup yields CDR1 LGHNA and CDR2 YNFKEQ. CDR3 in amino acids: CASSQVGPITGELFF.

The rearrangement uses TRBV7-2 and TRBJ2-5; TCRdb's assignment of TRBD1 cannot be checked, as there is no DNA. The CDR3 runs 14 residues. CDR1 is SGHTA, CDR2 FQGNSA, per germline. The CDR3 protein is CASSITPGRQAQYF.

CDR3: CAWKGLAGYNEQFF. This chain connects TRBV30 to TRBJ2-1; the TRBD2 assignment by TCRdb is unverifiable without DNA. In germline, CDR1 is GTSNPN, CDR2 SVGIG (reference sequence). The CDR3 loop spans 14 amino acids.